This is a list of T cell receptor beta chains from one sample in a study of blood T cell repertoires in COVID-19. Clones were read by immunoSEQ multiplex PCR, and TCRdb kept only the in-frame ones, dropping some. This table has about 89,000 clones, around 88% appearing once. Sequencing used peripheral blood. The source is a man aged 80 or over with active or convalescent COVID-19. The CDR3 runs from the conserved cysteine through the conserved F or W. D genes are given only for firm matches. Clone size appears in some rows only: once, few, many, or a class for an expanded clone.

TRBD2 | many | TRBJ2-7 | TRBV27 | CASSLSGRGTSGSYEQYF | TGTGCCAGCAGTTTATCCGGCCGCGGGACTAGCGGGAGCTACGAGCAGTACTTC
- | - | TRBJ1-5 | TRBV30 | CAWSLNGDSNQPQHF | TGTGCCTGGAGTTTAAACGGGGATAGCAATCAGCCCCAGCATTTT
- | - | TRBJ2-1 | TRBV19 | CASQGGTPGGEQFF | TGTGCCAGTCAAGGGGGGACGCCCGGGGGGGAGCAGTTCTTC
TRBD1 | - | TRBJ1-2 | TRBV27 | CASTSLTGGFRGYTF | TGTGCCAGCACCTCGTTGACAGGGGGCTTTCGTGGCTACACCTTC
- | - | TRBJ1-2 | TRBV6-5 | CATEDGLNYGYTF | TGTGCCACCGAGGACGGACTTAACTATGGCTACACCTTC
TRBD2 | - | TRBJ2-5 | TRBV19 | CASSIGLAGEETQYF | TGTGCCAGTAGTATTGGACTAGCGGGAGAAGAGACCCAGTACTTC
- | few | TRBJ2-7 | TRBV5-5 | CASSRYRVDSNYEQYF | TGTGCCAGCAGCCGGTACCGGGTTGACTCTAACTACGAGCAGTACTTC
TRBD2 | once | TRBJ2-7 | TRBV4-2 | CASTKNLAGSPRSYEQYF | TGTGCCAGCACGAAGAACCTAGCGGGGTCCCCCCGCTCCTACGAGCAGTACTTC
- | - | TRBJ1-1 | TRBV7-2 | CASSLARNTEAFF | TGTGCCAGCAGCTTAGCGAGGAACACTGAAGCTTTCTTT
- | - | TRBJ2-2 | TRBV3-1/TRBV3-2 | CASSPTSLANTGELFF | TGTGCCAGCAGCCCTACCAGTCTAGCGAACACCGGGGAGCTGTTTTTT
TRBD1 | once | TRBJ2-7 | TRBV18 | CASSATGGAYEQYF | TGTGCCAGCTCAGCGACAGGGGGAGCCTACGAGCAGTACTTC
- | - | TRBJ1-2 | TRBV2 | CASGSLASGLSGYTF | TGTGCCAGCGGATCCCTAGCGTCAGGGCTGTCTGGCTACACCTTC
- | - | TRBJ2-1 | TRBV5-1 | CASSLALQAYNEQFF | TGCGCCAGCAGCTTGGCCCTACAGGCCTATAATGAGCAGTTCTTC
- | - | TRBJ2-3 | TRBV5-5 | CASSGGTVSTDTQYF | TGTGCCAGCAGCGGCGGGACAGTCTCCACAGATACGCAGTATTTT
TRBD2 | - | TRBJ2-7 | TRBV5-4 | CASTHYPGTSVSYEQYF | TGTGCCAGCACCCACTACCCTGGGACTAGCGTCTCCTACGAGCAGTACTTC
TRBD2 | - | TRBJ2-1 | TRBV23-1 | CASLAGVSNEQFF | TGCGCCAGCCTCGCGGGAGTCTCCAATGAGCAGTTCTTC
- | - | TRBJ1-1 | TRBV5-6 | CASNRRGRMNTEAFF | TGTGCCAGCAACCGGCGCGGCCGCATGAACACTGAAGCTTTCTTT
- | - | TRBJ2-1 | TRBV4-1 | CASSQGRGRGGPYNEQFF | TGCGCCAGCAGCCAAGGAAGAGGCAGGGGTGGGCCCTACAATGAGCAGTTCTTC
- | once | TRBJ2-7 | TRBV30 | CAWEQHFSSYEQYF | TGTGCCTGGGAACAGCATTTTAGCTCCTACGAGCAGTACTTC
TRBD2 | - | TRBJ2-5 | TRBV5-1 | CASSRGTSGSGLQETQYF | TGCGCCAGCAGCCGGGGGACTAGCGGGAGCGGGTTGCAAGAGACCCAGTACTTC
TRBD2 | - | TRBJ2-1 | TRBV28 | CASSAGGGNEQFF | TGTGCCAGCAGTGCTGGGGGGGGGAATGAGCAGTTCTTC
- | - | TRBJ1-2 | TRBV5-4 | CASSISRTVVNYGYTF | TGTGCCAGCAGCATCTCTCGGACAGTCGTTAACTATGGCTACACCTTC
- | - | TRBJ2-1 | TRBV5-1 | CASSLSGGGNNEQFF | TGCGCCAGCAGCTTGTCTGGAGGCGGGAACAATGAGCAGTTCTTC
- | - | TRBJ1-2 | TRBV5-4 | CASSLHEGADGYTF | TGTGCCAGCAGCTTACATGAGGGCGCCGATGGCTACACCTTC
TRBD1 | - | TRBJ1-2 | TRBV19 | CASRTGTGGASGYTF | TGTGCCAGTAGGACTGGGACAGGGGGCGCTTCTGGCTACACCTTC
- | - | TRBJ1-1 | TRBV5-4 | CASSLGTSANTEAFF | TGTGCCAGCAGCTTGGGAACGAGTGCGAACACTGAAGCTTTCTTT
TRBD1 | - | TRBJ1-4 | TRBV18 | CASSPGQGQKLFF | TGTGCCAGCTCACCGGGACAGGGACAAAAACTGTTTTTT
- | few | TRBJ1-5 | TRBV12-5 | CASGSPPADSNQPQHF | TGTGCTAGTGGTTCCCCCCCCGCGGATAGCAATCAGCCCCAGCATTTT
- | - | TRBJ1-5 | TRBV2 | CASRVGHLSNQPQHF | TGTGCCAGCAGGGTGGGACACCTTAGCAATCAGCCCCAGCATTTT
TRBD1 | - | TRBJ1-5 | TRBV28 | CASSLGGLSNQPQHF | TGTGCCAGCTCTCTAGGGGGCCTTAGCAATCAGCCCCAGCATTTT
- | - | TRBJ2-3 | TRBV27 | CASSFRGSADTQYF | TGTGCCAGCAGTTTCCGAGGGAGCGCAGATACGCAGTATTTT
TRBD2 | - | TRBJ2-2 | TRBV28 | CATTRLTSGRVGGELFF | TGTGCCACCACCCGGCTGACTAGCGGGAGGGTCGGCGGGGAGCTGTTTTTT
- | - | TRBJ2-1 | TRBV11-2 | CASSLGLTYNEQFF | TGTGCCAGCAGCCTAGGACTTACCTACAATGAGCAGTTCTTC
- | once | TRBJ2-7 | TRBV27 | CASRPRGGGFYEQYF | TGTGCCAGCAGGCCACGAGGGGGGGGGTTCTACGAGCAGTACTTC
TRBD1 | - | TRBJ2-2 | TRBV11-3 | CASSQGQGWTGELFF | TGTGCCAGCAGCCAAGGACAGGGATGGACCGGGGAGCTGTTTTTT
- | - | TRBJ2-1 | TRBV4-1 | CASSQARDFRNEQFF | TGCGCCAGCAGCCAAGCCCGGGACTTTCGCAATGAGCAGTTCTTC
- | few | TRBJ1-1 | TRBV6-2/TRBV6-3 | CASSYYGSGTEAFF | TGTGCCAGCAGTTACTACGGGTCTGGCACTGAAGCTTTCTTT
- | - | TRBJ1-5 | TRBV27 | CASSASTGFPSNQPQHF | TGTGCCAGCAGCGCTTCTACAGGGTTCCCAAGCAATCAGCCCCAGCATTTT
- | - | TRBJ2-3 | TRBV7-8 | CASSLGLASTDTQYF | TGTGCCAGCAGCTTGGGTCTAGCGAGCACAGATACGCAGTATTTT
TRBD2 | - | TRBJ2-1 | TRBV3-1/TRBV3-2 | CASSQDSGSKDEQFF | TGTGCCAGCAGCCAAGATAGCGGGAGTAAGGATGAGCAGTTCTTC
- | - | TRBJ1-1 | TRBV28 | CASSSSELEAFF | TGTGCCAGCAGCTCATCCGAACTTGAAGCTTTCTTT
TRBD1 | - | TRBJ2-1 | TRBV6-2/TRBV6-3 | CASSYSNLIQGKDEQFF | TGTGCCAGCAGTTACTCCAATCTCATACAGGGGAAGGATGAGCAGTTCTTC
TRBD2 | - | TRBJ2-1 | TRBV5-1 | CASRESTSGRDEQFF | TGCGCCAGCAGGGAGAGCACTAGCGGGAGGGATGAGCAGTTCTTC
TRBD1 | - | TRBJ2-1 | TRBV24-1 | CATSDGLPGQGYNEQFF | TGTGCCACCAGTGATGGATTACCGGGACAGGGCTACAATGAGCAGTTCTTC
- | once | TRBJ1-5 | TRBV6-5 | CASSYAGNQPQHF | TGTGCCAGCAGTTACGCGGGGAATCAGCCCCAGCATTTT
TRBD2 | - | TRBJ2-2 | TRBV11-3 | CASSSGLQNTGELFF | TGTGCCAGCAGTTCGGGACTACAGAACACCGGGGAGCTGTTTTTT